This T cell receptor beta chain was identified in a study of T cell changes during pregnancy in multiple sclerosis. Clones were read by immunoSEQ multiplex PCR, and TCRdb kept only the in-frame ones, dropping some. The table lists tens of thousands of clones, approximately 92% of them singletons, with roughly 5.8% in the top ten. The sample consisted of CD8+ T cells from peripheral blood mononuclear cells, taken before pregnancy. The sequence was collected from a female donor with multiple sclerosis, enrolled in a pregnancy study.

In DNA form, the CDR3 reads TGTGCCAGCAGTTTACGACAGGGGGGGTTTCATGAGCAGTTCTTC. Protein: CASSLRQGGFHEQFF. The rearrangement uses TRBV27 and TRBJ2-1; 9 positions agree with TRBD1. The junction had 7 bases not matched to a gene; V was cut back by 2 bases and J by 8 bases. Germline-derived CDR1 and CDR2 are MNHEY and SMNVEV (reference sequence). This CDR3 contains 15 residues.